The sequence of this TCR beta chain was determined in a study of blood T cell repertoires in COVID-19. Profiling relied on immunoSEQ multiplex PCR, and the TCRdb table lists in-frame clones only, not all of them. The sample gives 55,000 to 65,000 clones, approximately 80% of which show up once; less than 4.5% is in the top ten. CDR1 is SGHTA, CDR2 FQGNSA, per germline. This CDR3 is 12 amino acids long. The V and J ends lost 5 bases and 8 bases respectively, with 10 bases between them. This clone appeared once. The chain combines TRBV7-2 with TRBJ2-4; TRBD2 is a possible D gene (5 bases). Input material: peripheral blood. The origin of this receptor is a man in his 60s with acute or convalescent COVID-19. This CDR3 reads CASSHGNDIQYF. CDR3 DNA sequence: TGTGCCAGCAGCCACGGGAACGACATTCAGTACTTC.